A single sample gave rise to the 15 T cell receptor beta chains below, sequenced in a study of blood T cell repertoires in COVID-19. The table came from immunoSEQ multiplex PCR; TCRdb's copy has only in-frame clones and leaves some out. The sample lists a few hundred thousand clones; more than 70% were seen once. Sequenced input: peripheral blood. The receptor source for this set is a young man who had recovered from COVID-19.

This clone was seen more than once but under ten times. The rearrangement uses TRBV27 and TRBJ1-3, with TRBD1 as a possible D gene (6 bases). Germline V gene sequence: CDR1 MNHEY, CDR2 SMNVEV (reference sequence). The CDR3 consists of 16 residues. The germline V and J ends were trimmed by 3 bases and 2 bases, with 14 bases remaining between them. CDR3 sequence (DNA): TGTGCCAGCAGTTTGGGTACAGGGTTTGCTGGAAACACCATATATTTT. Protein: CASSLGTGFAGNTIYF.

This chain connects TRBV5-1 to TRBJ2-7, with TRBD2 identical over 7 bases. The CDR3 length is 15 residues. Germline V gene data show CDR1 as SGHRS and CDR2 as YFSETQ. V lost 7 bases and J lost 2; bases outside the gene matches: 12. The CDR3 sequence is CASSQSPGRAYEQYF. CDR3 DNA sequence: TGCGCCAGCTCTCAGAGCCCAGGGAGGGCCTACGAGCAGTACTTC.

The gene calls are TRBV5-1 and TRBJ2-7, with D uncertain. Trimming took off 2 bases at V and 6 bases at J, with 9 bases between the two ends. The V gene's germline CDR1 is SGHRS and CDR2 YFSETQ. The CDR3 spans 12 residues. This CDR3 is CASSLRSGEQYF. The CDR3 DNA reads as TGCGCCAGCAGCTTAAGGTCGGGCGAGCAGTACTTC.

The rearrangement links TRBV5-1 to TRBJ2-1; the D is unclear. V was shortened by 2 bases and J by 4 bases, with 7 bases between the two germline ends. CDR1 is SGHRS and CDR2 is YFSETQ in the germline V gene. CDR3 length: 13 residues. CDR3 sequence (DNA): TGCGCCAGCAGCTTAGACACATACAATGAGCAGTTCTTC. This gives the protein CASSLDTYNEQFF.

This clone occurred once. The J gene is TRBJ2-1, the V gene TRBV4-1; TRBD2 matches at 14 bases. The V and J ends lost 1 base and 6 bases, in that order; junction bases with no gene match: 2. CDR1 and CDR2 (germline): MGHRA, YSYEKL. The CDR3 has 16 residues. The CDR3, as DNA: TGCGCCAGCAGCCAAGTTGGACTAGCGGGAGGCAATGAGCAGTTCTTC. The encoded protein is CASSQVGLAGGNEQFF.

The chain is built from TRBV5-5 and TRBJ1-2; maybe TRBD1 (6 bases). The CDR3 has 15 amino acids. Trimming left V 6 bases short and J 2 bases short, with 17 bases between. The V gene's germline CDR1 is SGHKS and CDR2 YYEKEE (reference sequence). CDR3 DNA: TGTGCCAGCAACTTAGGGGGTACCCACAACTATGGCTACACCTTC. Protein: CASNLGGTHNYGYTF.

This chain uses TRBV5-1 with TRBJ2-7; the D gene is possibly TRBD2 (7 bases). The germline V gene encodes CDR1 SGHRS and CDR2 YFSETQ. The CDR3 totals 14 residues. V lost 2 bases and J lost 1, with 10 bases in between. In nucleotides, the CDR3 is TGCGCCAGCAGCTTAGGGGGGGTTTCCTACGAGCAGTACTTC. Protein sequence: CASSLGGVSYEQYF. The complete variable domain, with remaining parts taken from reference TRBV5-1 and TRBJ2-7, reads KAGVTQTPRYLIKTRGQQVTLSCSPISGHRSVSWYQQTPGQGLQFLFEYFSETQRNKGNFPGRFSGRQFSNSRSEMNVSTLELGDSALYLCASSLGGVSYEQYFGPGTRLTVT.

V usage is TRBV9 and J usage is TRBJ2-1, with 10 bases fitting TRBD2. CDR1 is SGDLS, CDR2 YYNGEE, per germline. The CDR3 runs 15 residues. The V segment lost 3 bases and the J segment 2 bases; nucleotides outside the gene matches: 2. The CDR3 spells CASSGTSGPYNEQFF. The CDR3 region has the DNA TGTGCCAGCAGCGGGACTAGCGGTCCCTACAATGAGCAGTTCTTC.

This sequence joins TRBV21-1 and TRBJ1-2; the table assigns TRBD1, which was not confirmed against the DNA. TRBV21-1 is a recognized pseudogene. CDR3 size: 11 residues. CDR3 residues: CATPFSSGYTF. The DNA of the CDR3 is TGTGCCACCCCCTTCAGTTCGGGCTACACCTTC.

The chain links TRBV5-1 to TRBJ1-4; perhaps TRBD1 as D (5 bases). Germline CDR1 is SGHRS and CDR2 is YFSETQ. CDR3 length equals 13 residues. The V gene lost 0 bases and the J gene lost 8 bases, with 8 bases spanning the gap. In nucleotides, the CDR3 is TGCGCCAGCAGCTTGGCCGGGGGAGAAAAACTGTTTTTT. Translating it yields CASSLAGGEKLFF. Supplemented by reference TRBV5-1 and TRBJ1-4, the full variable domain reads KAGVTQTPRYLIKTRGQQVTLSCSPISGHRSVSWYQQTPGQGLQFLFEYFSETQRNKGNFPGRFSGRQFSNSRSEMNVSTLELGDSALYLCASSLAGGEKLFFGSGTQLSVL.

The chain carries TRBV13 and TRBJ2-2; D perhaps matches TRBD2 (5 bases). This CDR3 has 13 residues. Germline CDR1 and CDR2: PRHDT and FYEKMQ (reference sequence). The germline V and J ends were trimmed by 8 bases and 5 bases, with 12 bases remaining between them. DNA for the CDR3: TGTGCCAGCTGTGAGGAGCGGACCGGGGAGCTGTTTTTT. Protein: CASCEERTGELFF.

This clone was observed a handful of times. The genes are TRBV5-8 and TRBJ2-7, with TRBD1 matching over 7 bases. Germline CDR1 is SGHTS and CDR2 is YDEGEE. The ends lost 6 bases at V and 2 bases at J; junction bases unmatched: 14. This CDR3 is 16 amino acids long. CDR3 bases: TGTGCCAGCACGCCACCCACCGGGACAGCCACCTACGAGCAGTACTTC. Its translation: CASTPPTGTATYEQYF.

V usage is TRBV27 and J usage is TRBJ2-7, with 9 bases aligning to TRBD1. This CDR3 comprises 15 residues. J lost 3 bases, V lost 5 bases, and 8 bases had no gene match. CDR1 and CDR2 from the germline V gene are MNHEY and SMNVEV (reference sequence). This CDR3 is CASSPRGQGGYEQYF. CDR3 nucleotides: TGTGCCAGCAGTCCGAGGGGACAGGGAGGCTACGAGCAGTACTTC.

This clone was detected once. CDR3 residues: CATTGVNTEAFF. DNA for the CDR3: TGTGCCACAACAGGAGTGAACACTGAAGCTTTCTTT. The V and J genes are TRBV10-3 and TRBJ1-1; D possibly corresponds to TRBD1 (5 bases). This CDR3 has 12 amino acids. In germline, CDR1 is ENHRY, CDR2 SYGVKD. Trimming shortened V by 10 bases and J by 0 bases, and 9 bases separated the two germline ends.

The chain has TRBV6-1 and TRBJ2-7; D perhaps matches TRBD2 (5 bases). This CDR3 is 15 amino acids long. V was shortened by 3 bases and J by 0 bases, with 12 bases between the two germline ends. Germline CDR1 MNHNS, CDR2 SASEGT. The CDR3, as DNA: TGTGCCAGCAGTGAGCGAAGCGGTTCCTCCTACGAGCAGTACTTC. Protein: CASSERSGSSYEQYF.